A single sample is the source of the 23 T cell receptor beta chains below, sequenced in a study of blood T cells in healthy people across ages. Next came a second PCR, run for about 7 to 11 cycles, which used a sample-barcoded 5' primer along with a J-beta primer mix. TCRdb called the 5' RACE reads again in MiXCR, with one record for every CDR3 protein. Here the sample spans about 1.5 million distinct CDR3 sequences, around 40% being singletons. Source material: blood. The receptors stem from a young woman in good health.

V is TRBV20-1 and J is TRBJ2-7; D is perhaps TRBD2 (5 bases). The germline V gene has CDR1 DFQATT and CDR2 SNEGSKA (reference sequence). This CDR3 has 12 amino acids. V was clipped by 3 bases and J by 0 bases, with 6 bases between them. CDR3 coding DNA: TGCAGTGCTAGCGCGGGCTCCTACGAGCAGTACTTC. Translation gives CSASAGSYEQYF.

The J gene is TRBJ1-4, the V gene TRBV20-1, with a weak D call TRBD1 (5 bases). This CDR3 spans 12 amino acids. Looked up from germline, CDR1 is DFQATT and CDR2 is SNEGSKA (reference sequence). V lost 6 bases to trimming and J lost 5 bases, with 10 bases between them. CDR3 residues: CSARGGNEKLFF. In nucleotides, the CDR3 is TGCAGTGCGCGGGGCGGGAATGAAAAACTGTTTTTT.

This clonotype came up a few times. This rearrangement joins TRBV6-2 or TRBV6-3 to TRBJ1-2; TRBD1 aligns across 8 bases. Germline CDR1 MNHEY, CDR2 SVGEGT. The J segment lost 4 bases and the V segment lost 5 bases, leaving 6 bases of the junction unmatched. CDR3 length: 14 residues. The CDR3 DNA follows: TGTGCCAGCAGTCGGACAGGGTTCGTCTATGGCTACACCTTC. This codes for CASSRTGFVYGYTF.

The V gene is TRBV4-2, the J gene TRBJ2-6, with D possibly TRBD2 on 7 matching bases. CDR3 size: 19 residues. Per germline, CDR1 LGHNA and CDR2 YNFKEQ. Trimming removed 0 bases from V and 3 bases from J, with 18 bases in between. The DNA for the CDR3 is TGTGCCAGCAGCCAAGATTGGGCCGCGGGGGCGAGTGGGGCCAACGTCCTGACTTTC. Encoded protein: CASSQDWAAGASGANVLTF.

V gene TRBV4-3 combines with J gene TRBJ2-7; TRBD2 matches 12 bases. V shed 0 bases and J 6 bases; nucleotides not matched to a gene: 3. The germline CDR1 and CDR2 sequences are LGHNA and YSLEER. This CDR3 comprises 15 residues. The CDR3 coding sequence is TGCGCCAGCAGCCAAGAGACTAGCGGGAGATCCGAGCAGTACTTC. Translated, it gives CASSQETSGRSEQYF.

This clonotype was seen many times. The junction departs from the called germline gene at one end, perhaps through a read error. The genes are TRBV5-1 and TRBJ2-5, with TRBD2 identical over 13 bases. The CDR3 is 15 amino acids. Germline-derived CDR1 and CDR2 are SGHRS and YFSETQ. This CDR3 is CASSLGLAGAETQYF. The CDR3 nucleotides read TGTGCCAGCAGCTTAGGACTAGCGGGAGCAGAGACCCAGTACTTC.

The V gene is TRBV27, the J gene TRBJ1-5; tentative D call: TRBD1 (5 bases). With 4 bases removed from V and 3 bases from J, the gap between germline ends came to 13 bases. Germline CDR1 MNHEY, CDR2 SMNVEV (reference sequence). The CDR3 is made up of 15 amino acids. The chain's CDR3 is CASSSGLLANQPQHF. As DNA, the CDR3 is TGTGCCAGCAGTTCGGGGCTTCTCGCCAATCAGCCCCAGCATTTT.

The chain couples TRBV4-3 to TRBJ2-7, with D possibly called TRBD1 or TRBD2 (5 bases each). Germline lookup yields CDR1 LGHNA and CDR2 YSLEER. The CDR3 is made up of 18 amino acids. Trimming cost V 0 bases and J 0 bases, with 18 bases left between them. The DNA of the CDR3 is TGCGCCAGCAGCCAAGAGGGAGACAGACCCCAAAACTCCTACGAGCAGTACTTC. Amino acids: CASSQEGDRPQNSYEQYF.

This clonotype was seen only a few times. V usage is TRBV7-9 and J usage is TRBJ1-2; no firm D call. Trimming cost V 6 bases and J 3 bases, with 11 bases left between them. There are 13 residues in the CDR3. CDR1 is SEHNR and CDR2 is FQNEAQ in the germline V gene (reference sequence). CDR3 in amino acids: CASRKIPHYGYTF. Here the CDR3 DNA reads TGTGCCAGCAGAAAAATCCCCCACTATGGCTACACCTTC.

This clonotype showed up just once. The chain carries TRBV27 and TRBJ1-1; TRBD1 matches 8 bases. Germline V gives CDR1 MNHEY, CDR2 SMNVEV (reference sequence). Trimming cost V 0 bases and J 4 bases; bases outside gene matches: 7. This CDR3 region has 16 residues. CDR3: CASSLSAGGAVTEAFF. In nucleotides, the CDR3 is TGTGCCAGCAGTTTATCGGCAGGGGGCGCGGTCACTGAAGCTTTCTTT.

In this sample, this clonotype turned up a few times. The chain joins TRBV20-1 to TRBJ2-7, with TRBD1 matching over 9 bases. The J call may be incorrect, as the DNA end agrees better with TRBJ2-5. CDR3 length equals 14 residues. CDR1 and CDR2 from the germline V gene are DFQATT and SNEGSKA (reference sequence). The DNA of the CDR3 is TGCAGTGCTACCTACAGGGGGCGGTTGGAGACCCAGTACTTC. This sequence encodes CSATYRGRLETQYF.

In its sample, this clonotype was seen a few times. The V and J genes are TRBV9 and TRBJ1-5, with 7 bases identical to TRBD1. Unmatched junction bases numbered 5, after V lost 2 bases and J lost 6 bases. The CDR3 has 14 residues. Looked up from germline, CDR1 is SGDLS and CDR2 is YYNGEE. CDR3 in DNA: TGTGCCAGCAGCGTCACAGGGGATCGTCAGCCCCAGCATTTT. Translating gives CASSVTGDRQPQHF.

The chain employs TRBV25-1 and TRBJ2-1; no clear D gene. The DNA end lines up better with TRBJ2-7; the J call may be wrong. The CDR3 length is 13 residues. Germline lookup yields CDR1 MGHDK and CDR2 SYGVNS. CDR3 DNA sequence: TGTGCCAGCAGTGAGTCCTACTACAATGAGCAGTACTTC. Its translation is CASSESYYNEQYF.

This chain connects TRBV27 to TRBJ2-2; no clear D gene. CDR1 is MNHEY and CDR2 is SMNVEV in the germline V gene (reference sequence). The CDR3 consists of 14 residues. V gave up 0 bases and J gave up 7 bases, with 9 bases separating them. The CDR3 region is CASSLSPWDGELFF. CDR3 bases: TGTGCCAGCAGTTTATCCCCTTGGGACGGGGAGCTGTTTTTT.

This clonotype came up a few times. CDR3 loop: CAWSYRINEQFF. CDR3 coding DNA: TGTGCCTGGAGTTACCGCATCAATGAGCAGTTCTTC. This chain links TRBV30 with TRBJ2-1; D call uncertain. CDR1 GTSNPN and CDR2 SVGIG come from the germline V gene (reference sequence). The V end was cut by 2 bases, the J end by 6 bases, with 8 bases between. The CDR3 contains 12 residues. Filled out from reference TRBV30 and TRBJ2-1, the complete variable domain reads SQTIHQWPATLVQPVGSPLSLECTVEGTSNPNLYWYRQAAGRGLQLLFYSVGIGQISSEVPQNLSASRPQDRQFILSSKKLLLSDSGFYLCAWSYRINEQFFGPGTRLTVL.

The chain links TRBV4-3 to TRBJ1-4, with no clear D. Deletions cut 4 bases from V and 4 bases from J, with 19 bases between. The CDR3 runs to 17 residues. CDR1 and CDR2 from the germline V gene are LGHNA and YSLEER. CDR3 region: CASSRQGLGQFNEKLFF. The CDR3 DNA reads TGCGCCAGCAGCCGACAAGGCCTCGGGCAGTTTAATGAAAAACTGTTTTTT.

The chain is built from TRBV11-3 and TRBJ2-4; TRBD1 matches at 8 bases. Germline CDR1 is SGHNT and CDR2 is YENEEA. The CDR3 is made up of 15 amino acids. The V gene end was trimmed by 5 bases and the J gene end by 13 bases; junction bases not matched to a gene: 16. CDR3 coding DNA: TGTGCCAGCAGCCCCGGACAGGGCACCTACAATGAGCAGTACTTC. It is translated as CASSPGQGTYNEQYF.

V gene TRBV30 combines with J gene TRBJ2-7; D remains ambiguous. The CDR3 loop spans 11 amino acids. Trimming removed 0 bases from V and 4 bases from J, with 4 bases in between. Germline assignment: CDR1 GTSNPN and CDR2 SVGIG (reference sequence). CDR3 region: CAWSVSYEQYF. DNA for the CDR3: TGTGCCTGGAGTGTTTCTTACGAGCAGTACTTC.

The chain joins TRBV18 to TRBJ2-5; tentatively, D is TRBD2 (5 bases). This CDR3 spans 13 amino acids. Germline CDR1 KGHSH, CDR2 LQKENI. Trimming took 3 bases from V and 5 from J, leaving 10 bases between them. The CDR3, as DNA: TGTGCCAGCTCACCGGTAGTAGCGGAGACCCAGTACTTC. Residues: CASSPVVAETQYF.

The chain has TRBV3-1 and TRBJ1-2; D not certain. This CDR3 comprises 15 residues. Trimming removed 3 bases from V and 2 bases from J, with 13 bases in between. In germline, CDR1 is LGHDT, CDR2 YNNKEL (reference sequence). CDR3 sequence (DNA): TGTGCCAGCAGCCATGCGGGAGAATTCAACTATGGCTACACCTTC. It codes for CASSHAGEFNYGYTF.

This chain links TRBV12-3 or TRBV12-4 with TRBJ2-3; TRBD2 aligns across 9 bases. This CDR3 is built from 16 residues. Germline trimming cut 3 bases from V and 5 bases from J; bases unmatched to any gene: 9. The CDR3 loop is CASSFMVAGVIDTQYF. CDR3 nucleotides: TGTGCCAGCAGTTTTATGGTAGCGGGAGTTATAGATACGCAGTATTTT.

In the case of this clonotype: Germline is not matched at one junction end, which may reflect a read error. J is TRBJ2-1 and V is TRBV5-1; D is perhaps TRBD1 or TRBD2 (5 bases each). The CDR3 is made up of 15 amino acids. Germline V gene lookup returns CDR1 SGHRS and CDR2 YFSETQ. As DNA, the CDR3 is TGCGCCAGCAGCGTGGGACCTCACTCCTACAATGAGCGGTTCTTC. Protein: CASSVGPHSYNERFF.

This clonotype appeared a few times. V gene TRBV11-2 combines with J gene TRBJ2-5, with D unclear. The CDR3 sequence is 14 residues long. V was clipped by 4 bases and J by 5 bases, with 14 bases between them. CDR1 is SGHAT and CDR2 is FQNNGV in the germline V gene. CDR3 sequence reads: CASSSPRVGETQYF. DNA of the CDR3: TGTGCCAGCAGCTCCCCCCGGGTGGGGGAGACCCAGTACTTC. Based on the CDR3 plus reference TRBV11-2 and TRBJ2-5, the full variable domain is EAGVAQSPRYKIIEKRQSVAFWCNPISGHATLYWYQQILGQGPKLLIQFQNNGVVDDSQLPKDRFSAERLKGVDSTLKIQPAKLEDSAVYLCASSSPRVGETQYFGPGTRLLVL.